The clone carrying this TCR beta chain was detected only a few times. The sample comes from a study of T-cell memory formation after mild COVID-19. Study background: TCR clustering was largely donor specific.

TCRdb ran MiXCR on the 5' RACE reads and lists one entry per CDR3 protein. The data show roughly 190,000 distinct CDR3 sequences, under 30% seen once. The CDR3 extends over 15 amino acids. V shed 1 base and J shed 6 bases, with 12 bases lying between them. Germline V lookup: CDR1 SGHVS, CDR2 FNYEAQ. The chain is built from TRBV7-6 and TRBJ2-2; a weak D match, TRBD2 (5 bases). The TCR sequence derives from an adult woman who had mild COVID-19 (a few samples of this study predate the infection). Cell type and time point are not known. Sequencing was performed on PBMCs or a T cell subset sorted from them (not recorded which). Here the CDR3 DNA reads TGTGCCAGCAGCTTAGTCAGAGGGTGGGCCGGGGAGCTGTTTTTT. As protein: CASSLVRGWAGELFF.